This T cell receptor (beta chain) was recorded in a study of response to subunit inactivated influenza vaccine. General study points: Authors proposed each seasonal influenza vaccination draws in few new T cells.

This clonotype has more than one count but fewer than ten. Its antigen is still unknown. CDR1 KGHDR and CDR2 SFDVKD come from the germline V gene. The CDR3 covers 15 residues. J was trimmed by 7 bases and V by 7 bases; bases with no gene match: 12. TCRdb analysed the RT-PCR reads with MiXCR anew, one entry per CDR3 protein. Counted here are some 800,000 distinct CDR3 sequences, approximately 21% occurring once; the ten biggest clones make up roughly a tenth. This chain uses TRBV24-1 with TRBJ2-1, with 7 bases identical to TRBD2. Sequences were derived from PBMCs from blood, sampled approximately 5 days after vaccination. The receptor comes from a man aged 50-60 years who received an inactivated influenza vaccine. CDR3 protein: CATSPGLLGGNEQFF. In DNA, the CDR3 is TGTGCCACCAGCCCCGGGCTGTTGGGGGGGAATGAGCAGTTCTTC.